These T cell receptor beta chains were read from a single sample in a study of Tregs in tolerant kidney transplant recipients. Assay: immunoSEQ multiplex PCR; the TCRdb copy retains only in-frame clones and omits some. There are fewer than 100,000 clones in the sample; 91% occur only once, and about 0.3% lies in the top ten. Specimen: Tregs from blood, collected before the transplant. The receptor source for this set is a human donor who received a combined kidney and bone marrow transplant. Both conserved end residues are part of each CDR3. The order of the fields is D gene, clone size, J gene, V gene, CDR3 protein, CDR3 DNA. A D gene is named only where the DNA matches it firmly. Clone sizes are given selectively: once, few, many, or a class where the clone is expanded.

d_call: TRBD2; clone_size: NA; j_call: TRBJ2-1; v_call: TRBV9; cdr3_aa: CASSVSGTSGSGGNEQFF; cdr3_nt: TGTGCCAGCAGCGTATCGGGGACTAGCGGGAGTGGGGGGAATGAGCAGTTCTTC
d_call: TRBD1; clone_size: NA; j_call: TRBJ1-5; v_call: TRBV27; cdr3_aa: CASSLRYPRDRASNQPQHF; cdr3_nt: TGTGCCAGCAGTTTGAGGTATCCCCGGGACAGGGCCTCTAATCAGCCCCAGCATTTT
d_call: TRBD1; clone_size: NA; j_call: TRBJ1-2; v_call: TRBV28; cdr3_aa: CASSGGQGNNYGYTF; cdr3_nt: TGTGCCAGCAGTGGGGGACAGGGAAATAACTATGGCTACACCTTC
d_call: NA; clone_size: NA; j_call: TRBJ2-7; v_call: TRBV28; cdr3_aa: CASSVDRSYEQYF; cdr3_nt: TGTGCCAGCAGTGTAGACAGGTCCTACGAGCAGTACTTC
d_call: TRBD2; clone_size: NA; j_call: TRBJ2-1; v_call: TRBV28; cdr3_aa: CASSLLAGDNSNEQFF; cdr3_nt: TGTGCCAGCAGCCTACTAGCGGGAGATAATAGCAATGAGCAGTTCTTC
d_call: NA; clone_size: NA; j_call: TRBJ2-2; v_call: TRBV29-1; cdr3_aa: CSVDSSNTGELFF; cdr3_nt: TGCAGCGTTGACAGCTCGAACACCGGGGAGCTGTTTTTT
d_call: NA; clone_size: NA; j_call: TRBJ1-2; v_call: TRBV4-2; cdr3_aa: CASTPSAADLDYGYTF; cdr3_nt: TGTGCCAGCACCCCAAGCGCGGCAGATCTAGACTATGGCTACACCTTC
d_call: NA; clone_size: NA; j_call: TRBJ2-7; v_call: TRBV6-5; cdr3_aa: CASTQQGSREQYF; cdr3_nt: TGTGCCAGCACCCAACAGGGAAGTAGGGAGCAGTACTTC
d_call: TRBD2; clone_size: NA; j_call: TRBJ2-7; v_call: TRBV6-6; cdr3_aa: CASSHAAGGSAEQYF; cdr3_nt: TGTGCCAGCAGCCACGCCGCGGGAGGGTCGGCCGAGCAGTACTTC
d_call: NA; clone_size: NA; j_call: TRBJ1-1; v_call: TRBV28; cdr3_aa: CASSTGRGGAFF; cdr3_nt: TGTGCCAGCAGTACGGGACGGGGAGGGGCTTTCTTT
d_call: TRBD2; clone_size: NA; j_call: TRBJ2-7; v_call: TRBV7-2; cdr3_aa: CASSLGAGGFYEQYF; cdr3_nt: TGTGCCAGCAGCTTAGGAGCGGGAGGGTTCTACGAGCAGTACTTC
d_call: TRBD1; clone_size: NA; j_call: TRBJ1-2; v_call: TRBV11-1; cdr3_aa: CASSLGQGVVDYGYTF; cdr3_nt: TGTGCCAGCAGCTTGGGACAGGGGGTCGTCGACTATGGCTACACCTTC
d_call: TRBD1; clone_size: NA; j_call: TRBJ2-3; v_call: TRBV15; cdr3_aa: CATSRGTGGTDTQYF; cdr3_nt: TGTGCCACCAGCAGAGGGACAGGGGGCACAGATACGCAGTATTTT
d_call: NA; clone_size: NA; j_call: TRBJ2-1; v_call: TRBV2; cdr3_aa: CASSLEAGEQFF; cdr3_nt: TGTGCCAGCAGTCTCGAGGCGGGGGAGCAGTTCTTC
d_call: TRBD1; clone_size: NA; j_call: TRBJ1-2; v_call: TRBV2; cdr3_aa: CASSELGQGGYTF; cdr3_nt: TGTGCCAGCAGTGAATTGGGACAGGGTGGCTACACCTTC
d_call: TRBD1; clone_size: NA; j_call: TRBJ1-2; v_call: TRBV19; cdr3_aa: CASSIGRDRDGYTF; cdr3_nt: TGTGCCAGTAGTATAGGGAGGGACAGGGACGGCTACACCTTC
d_call: NA; clone_size: few; j_call: TRBJ1-5; v_call: TRBV30; cdr3_aa: CAWSVRNSHQPQHF; cdr3_nt: TGTGCCTGGAGTGTACGTAACAGCCATCAGCCCCAGCATTTT
d_call: TRBD1; clone_size: NA; j_call: TRBJ2-5; v_call: TRBV6-5; cdr3_aa: CASSLSGQPTPRTQYF; cdr3_nt: TGTGCCAGCAGTTTATCGGGACAGCCAACCCCGAGGACCCAGTACTTC
d_call: NA; clone_size: NA; j_call: TRBJ2-3; v_call: TRBV7-2; cdr3_aa: CASSLYGTQYF; cdr3_nt: TGTGCCAGCAGCTTATACGGTACGCAGTATTTT
d_call: TRBD1; clone_size: NA; j_call: TRBJ1-1; v_call: TRBV27; cdr3_aa: CATLGTAQRGAFF; cdr3_nt: TGTGCCACCCTAGGGACAGCCCAGAGGGGAGCTTTCTTT
d_call: TRBD1; clone_size: NA; j_call: TRBJ2-1; v_call: TRBV7-3; cdr3_aa: CASSLNPGTANNNEQFF; cdr3_nt: TGTGCCAGCAGCTTAAACCCCGGGACAGCCAATAACAATGAGCAGTTCTTC
d_call: NA; clone_size: once; j_call: TRBJ1-4; v_call: TRBV7-2; cdr3_aa: CASSLQTNEKLFF; cdr3_nt: TGTGCCAGCAGCTTACAGACTAATGAAAAACTGTTTTTT
d_call: NA; clone_size: NA; j_call: TRBJ2-7; v_call: TRBV19; cdr3_aa: CASSIAQAVGYEQYF; cdr3_nt: TGTGCCAGTAGTATAGCACAGGCCGTTGGATACGAGCAGTACTTC
d_call: NA; clone_size: NA; j_call: TRBJ1-2; v_call: TRBV6-6; cdr3_aa: CASSYLGGSNYGYTF; cdr3_nt: TGTGCCAGCAGTTACCTAGGAGGCTCTAACTATGGCTACACCTTC
d_call: NA; clone_size: NA; j_call: TRBJ2-5; v_call: TRBV6-5; cdr3_aa: CASSYSWYATQYF; cdr3_nt: TGTGCCAGCAGTTACTCTTGGTATGCGACCCAGTACTTC
d_call: TRBD2; clone_size: NA; j_call: TRBJ2-7; v_call: TRBV11-2; cdr3_aa: CASSFGLAVGYEQYF; cdr3_nt: TGTGCCAGCAGCTTTGGACTAGCCGTGGGCTACGAGCAGTACTTC
d_call: NA; clone_size: NA; j_call: TRBJ1-5; v_call: TRBV30; cdr3_aa: CAWSAKGFNQPQHF; cdr3_nt: TGTGCCTGGAGTGCAAAAGGATTTAATCAGCCCCAGCATTTT